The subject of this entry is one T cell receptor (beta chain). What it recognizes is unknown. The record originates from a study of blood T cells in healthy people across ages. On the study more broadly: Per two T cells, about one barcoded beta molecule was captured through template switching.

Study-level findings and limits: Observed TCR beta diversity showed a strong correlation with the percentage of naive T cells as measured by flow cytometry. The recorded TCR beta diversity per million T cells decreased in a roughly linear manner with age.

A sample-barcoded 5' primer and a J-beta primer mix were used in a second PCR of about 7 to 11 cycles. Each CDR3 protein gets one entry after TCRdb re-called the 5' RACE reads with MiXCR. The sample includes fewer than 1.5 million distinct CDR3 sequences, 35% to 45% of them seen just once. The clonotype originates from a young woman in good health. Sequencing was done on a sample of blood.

CDR3 sequence: CSARTSGKNIQYF. The CDR3 coding sequence is TGCAGTGCTAGGACTAGTGGCAAAAACATTCAGTACTTC. The chain is built from TRBV20-1 and TRBJ2-4; D might be TRBD2 (6 bases). This CDR3 has 13 residues. Trimming cost V 3 bases and J 3 bases, with 9 bases left between them. Per germline, CDR1 DFQATT and CDR2 SNEGSKA (reference sequence).